A single sample gave rise to the 16 T cell receptor beta chains below, sequenced in a study of blood T cell repertoires in COVID-19 (dated by TCRdb to the early 2020s). The library relied on the immunoSEQ multiplex PCR assay. Drawn from immuneACCESS, this table holds only the in-frame rearrangements with V and J called that TCRdb kept. Clones are partly lost; checked studies trace under half to an unresolved V gene and leave the rest unexplained. This sample is represented by fewer than 250,000 clones; about 87% of them were singletons. Together, the top ten hold about 1.8% of the sample. Sequences were obtained from peripheral blood. The receptors stem from a man between 65 and 85 years old with acute or convalescent COVID-19.

This clone was seen only a few times. The chain joins TRBV6-5 to TRBJ1-1; D remains unclear. Germline values: CDR1 MNHEY, CDR2 SVGAGI. The V end was cut by 1 base, the J end by 5 bases, with 8 bases between. The CDR3 consists of 13 residues. The CDR3 loop reads CASSYYRDTEAFF. The CDR3 region has the DNA TGTGCCAGCAGTTACTACCGGGATACTGAAGCTTTCTTT.

The chain is built from TRBV12-3 or TRBV12-4 and TRBJ1-2; D not certain. The CDR3 is 12 residues long. V was cut by 2 bases and J by 8 bases, with 9 bases left in between. The chain's CDR3 is CASSLTSGGYTF. The CDR3 bases are TGTGCCAGCAGTTTAACTAGCGGAGGCTACACCTTC.

This CDR3 is CASSILSTEINQPQHF. CDR3 bases: TGTGCCAGTAGTATTTTATCGACGGAGATCAATCAGCCCCAGCATTTT. The chain joins TRBV19 to TRBJ1-5, with D hard to call. Per germline, CDR1 LNHDA and CDR2 SQIVND (reference sequence). Trimming took off 3 bases at V and 3 bases at J, with 15 bases between the two ends. The CDR3 length is 16 residues.

V and J are TRBV12-3 or TRBV12-4 and TRBJ1-2; 9 nucleotides agree with TRBD1. The V and J ends lost 6 bases and 5 bases, in that order; junction bases with no gene match: 4. This CDR3 has 13 residues. CDR3: CASSGQGRYGYTF. For the CDR3, the DNA is TGTGCCAGCAGCGGACAGGGGCGGTATGGCTACACCTTC.

The CDR3 loop reads CASSVDSFNQPQHF. CDR3 nucleotide sequence: TGTGCCAGCAGCGTCGACAGCTTTAATCAGCCCCAGCATTTT. The rearrangement joins TRBV7-9 to TRBJ1-5; D is perhaps TRBD1 (5 bases). V was cut by 5 bases and J by 4 bases, with 12 bases left in between. CDR1 is SEHNR, CDR2 FQNEAQ, per germline (reference sequence). The CDR3 runs to 14 residues.

V and J are TRBV24-1 and TRBJ2-3; the match to TRBD2 covers 11 bases. After removal of 2 bases from V and 1 base from J, the junction contained 7 bases not matched to a gene. The CDR3 runs to 18 residues. Germline-derived CDR1 and CDR2 are KGHDR and SFDVKD. CDR3 sequence (DNA): TGTGCCACCAGTGATTGGGGACTAGCGGATGTGGGCACAGATACGCAGTATTTT. As protein: CATSDWGLADVGTDTQYF.

The J gene is TRBJ1-1, the V gene TRBV5-1, with TRBD1 identical over 10 bases. Losses at the gene ends were 0 bases for V and 3 bases for J; bases not matched to a gene: 2. Germline V gives CDR1 SGHRS, CDR2 YFSETQ. This CDR3 has 15 residues. DNA for the CDR3: TGCGCCAGCAGCTTGGGTGGGACAGGGGACACTGAAGCTTTCTTT. It encodes CASSLGGTGDTEAFF.

The chain links TRBV3-1 (or the pseudogene TRBV3-2) to TRBJ1-3; 9 bases are a match to TRBD1. V was clipped by 2 bases and J by 2 bases; unmatched bases: 1. CDR1 and CDR2 (germline): LGHDT, YNNKEL (reference sequence). The CDR3 has 15 residues. This CDR3 is CASSQNRGPGNTIYF. The CDR3 region has the DNA TGTGCCAGCAGCCAAAACAGGGGGCCTGGAAACACCATATATTTT.

The chain carries TRBV7-9 and TRBJ2-7, with 14 bases fitting TRBD2. This CDR3 is built from 19 residues. CDR1 and CDR2 (germline): SEHNR, FQNEAQ (reference sequence). V shed 4 bases and J 0 bases; nucleotides not matched to a gene: 11. CDR3 coding DNA: TGTGCCAGCAGCTCTCCGACGGGACTAGCGGGAGCACGCTCCTACGAGCAGTACTTC. It encodes CASSSPTGLAGARSYEQYF. Full variable domain (missing parts from reference TRBV7-9 and TRBJ2-7): DTGVSQNPRHKITKRGQNVTFRCDPISEHNRLYWYRQTLGQGPEFLTYFQNEAQLEKSRLLSDRFSAERPKGSFSTLEIQRTEQGDSAMYLCASSSPTGLAGARSYEQYFGPGTRLTVT.

This chain connects TRBV24-1 to TRBJ2-1; 10 bases align to TRBD1. V shed 3 bases, J shed 7 bases, and the junction held 8 bases outside the gene matches. The CDR3 has 16 residues. CDR1 and CDR2 (germline): KGHDR, SFDVKD. This chain's CDR3 is CATSDPTGGDINEQFF. The CDR3, as DNA: TGTGCCACCAGTGATCCGACAGGGGGCGACATAAATGAGCAGTTCTTC.

The DNA for the CDR3 is TGTGCCAGCAGTTTAGGGACAGGGAAGACCTACGAGCAGTACTTC. It translates to CASSLGTGKTYEQYF. V usage is TRBV27 and J usage is TRBJ2-7; TRBD1 aligns across 9 bases. Germline CDR1 and CDR2: MNHEY and SMNVEV (reference sequence). After removal of 2 bases from V and 2 bases from J, the junction contained 4 bases not matched to a gene. The CDR3 runs 15 residues.

The chain uses TRBV3-1 (or the pseudogene TRBV3-2) and TRBJ1-5; TRBD1 agrees at 7 bases. The germline CDR1 and CDR2 sequences are LGHDT and YNNKEL (reference sequence). V shed 6 bases, J shed 0 bases, and the junction held 5 bases outside the gene matches. The CDR3 covers 15 residues. The CDR3 reads CASSPGTVSNQPQHF. The CDR3 DNA reads TGTGCCAGCAGTCCCGGGACAGTTAGCAATCAGCCCCAGCATTTT.

J is TRBJ1-5 and V is TRBV30; D is ambiguous. Deletions cut 7 bases from V and 6 bases from J, with 13 bases between. The CDR3 runs 12 residues. Germline V CDR1 and CDR2: GTSNPN, SVGIG (reference sequence). The CDR3 DNA reads TGTGCCTCCTCGGGGTTAGGTCAGCCCCAGCATTTT. It yields the protein CASSGLGQPQHF.

Written as DNA, the CDR3 is TGTGCCAGCAGCCCTAGCCGGGACACCACCTACGAGCAGTACTTC. Translating gives CASSPSRDTTYEQYF. The chain has TRBV7-9 and TRBJ2-7, with D perhaps TRBD1 (6 bases). Trimming cost V 5 bases and J 2 bases, with 16 bases left between them. Germline CDR1 SEHNR, CDR2 FQNEAQ (reference sequence). The CDR3 spans 15 residues.

The chain carries TRBV7-2 and TRBJ2-7, with 10 bases aligning to TRBD2. Germline lookup yields CDR1 SGHTA and CDR2 FQGNSA. The CDR3 is 16 amino acids. The ends lost 3 bases at V and 1 base at J; junction bases unmatched: 6. The CDR3 sequence is CASSLLAGGQSYEQYF. The DNA of the CDR3 is TGTGCCAGCAGCTTGTTAGCGGGAGGACAGTCCTACGAGCAGTACTTC.

The chain has TRBV5-1 and TRBJ2-7, with D tentatively TRBD1 (5 bases). V was clipped by 2 bases and J by 0 bases, with 9 bases between them. CDR1 is SGHRS and CDR2 is YFSETQ in the germline V gene. CDR3 length: 14 residues. CDR3 coding DNA: TGCGCCAGCAGCTTATCAGACAGCTCCTACGAGCAGTACTTC. It translates to CASSLSDSSYEQYF.